This T cell receptor (beta chain) was recovered during a study of blood T cell repertoires in COVID-19. This clone was seen a single time. The CDR3 is made up of 13 amino acids. Germline CDR1 GTSNPN, CDR2 SVGIG (reference sequence). The germline V and J ends were trimmed by 3 bases and 2 bases, with 10 bases remaining between them. In the original processing: Nucleated cell number was recorded as an estimate derived from reference gene primer amplification. Some clones are missing from TCRdb's copy, which holds only in-frame ones; the method was immunoSEQ multiplex PCR. From that table come the V and J calls and clone size; the DNA was used to work out D and trimming. The top ten hold 5.2% of the sample, which has hundreds of thousands of clones, 89% seen once. The cohort comprised adults aged 18 to 89 years residing in under 30 US areas. Cohort allocation depended upon clinical history that participants reported. The study counted Cohort 3 donors as recovered given two negative PCRs, clearance, or symptom resolution.

The sequence came from a man between 60 and 75 years old who had recovered from COVID-19. The chain joins TRBV30 to TRBJ1-2, with unresolved D. Material: PBMCs or T cells enriched from blood (not recorded which). The CDR3, as DNA: TGTGCCTGGAGCTTCCCGGGGAACTATGGCTACACCTTC. Residues: CAWSFPGNYGYTF. The full variable domain, in which reference TRBV30 and TRBJ1-2 provide the parts outside the CDR3, is SQTIHQWPATLVQPVGSPLSLECTVEGTSNPNLYWYRQAAGRGLQLLFYSVGIGQISSEVPQNLSASRPQDRQFILSSKKLLLSDSGFYLCAWSFPGNYGYTFGSGTRLTVV.